The present entry profiles one TCR beta chain with its context. Its antigen is not identified. Deletions cut 8 bases from V and 0 bases from J, with 5 bases between. Germline V gene sequence: CDR1 SNHLY, CDR2 FYNNEI. CDR3 length: 12 residues. This sample stems from a study of T cell responses to AZD1222 COVID-19 vaccine. Whole-study results and caveats: Spike-specific TCR depth and breadth grew after two AZD1222 doses. Nearly half of spike-specific TCRs reportedly go after variant regions that carry no mutations. Of the AZD1222 recipients, only six or seven were seropositive at baseline.

Measured with immunoSEQ multiplex PCR; TCRdb has only the in-frame clones, and not every one. The sample records about 67,000 clones, around four fifths being singletons. The material sequenced was peripheral blood, taken on day 0 of AZD1222 vaccination. The sequence was obtained from an adult in good health. The rearrangement links TRBV2 to TRBJ1-5; the D is unclear. The CDR3 loop is CASCYSNQPQHF. The CDR3 DNA sequence: TGTGCCAGCTGCTATAGCAATCAGCCCCAGCATTTT.